A single sample gave rise to the 18 T cell receptor beta chains below, sequenced in a study of cytomegalovirus exposure and HLA in healthy donors. Vbeta (60) and Jbeta (13) primers were used in the PCR. TCRdb's copy holds only in-frame clones and misses some; the assay was immunoSEQ multiplex PCR. Here the sample spans around 130,000 clones, roughly 9% being singletons. Sequencing input: PBMCs. Every receptor here comes from a woman between 35 and 50 years old in good health and CMV-seropositive.

The V gene is TRBV11-2, the J gene TRBJ2-3; 8 bases agree with TRBD2. V was pared by 2 bases and J by 1 base, with 5 bases of the junction left unmatched. The germline V gene has CDR1 SGHAT and CDR2 FQNNGV. This CDR3 contains 16 residues. CDR3 bases: TGTGCCAGCAGCTTAAGTAGCGGGGCCCGCACAGATACGCAGTATTTT. Translated, it gives CASSLSSGARTDTQYF.

V is TRBV7-3 and J is TRBJ1-1; possible D gene TRBD1, 5 bases. The CDR3 has 15 residues. Germline CDR1 is SGHTA and CDR2 is FQGTGA. The ends were cut back, 2 bases at V and 2 bases at J, with 12 bases in the middle. The CDR3 reads CASSLGAIANTEAFF. Written as DNA, the CDR3 is TGTGCCAGCAGCTTAGGGGCCATAGCTAACACTGAAGCTTTCTTT.

V and J are TRBV9 and TRBJ1-2, with 7 bases lining up with TRBD1. In germline, CDR1 is SGDLS, CDR2 YYNGEE. Trimming cost V 0 bases and J 1 base; bases outside gene matches: 0. This CDR3 comprises 14 residues. The CDR3 bases are TGTGCCAGCAGCGTAGACAGGGGTAACTATGGCTACACCTTC. Its translation: CASSVDRGNYGYTF. Together with reference TRBV9 and TRBJ1-2, the CDR3 gives the full variable domain: DSGVTQTPKHLITATGQRVTLRCSPRSGDLSVYWYQQSLDQGLQFLIQYYNGEERAKGNILERFSAQQFPDLHSELNLSSLELGDSALYFCASSVDRGNYGYTFGSGTRLTVV.

This clone was found a few times. The V call is TRBV10-2, the J call TRBJ2-7; no clear D. The CDR3 extends over 14 amino acids. The V end was cut by 6 bases, the J end by 5 bases, with 17 bases between. Germline values: CDR1 WSHSY, CDR2 SAAADI. The DNA of the CDR3 is TGCGCCAGCAGCGTCGGGTCGGGTTATGACGAGCAGTACTTC. Amino acid sequence: CASSVGSGYDEQYF.

This clone was seen more than once but under ten times. The chain combines TRBV2 with TRBJ1-1, with 7 bases that match TRBD1. CDR3 size: 12 residues. The junction had 4 bases not matched to a gene; V was cut back by 5 bases and J by 7 bases. The germline V gene encodes CDR1 SNHLY and CDR2 FYNNEI. In DNA, the CDR3 is TGTGCCAGCAGTTTCCAGGGGGGTGAAGCTTTCTTT. This codes for CASSFQGGEAFF.

This clone came up a few times. The chain is built from TRBV27 and TRBJ1-2, with TRBD1 identical over 8 bases. The ends lost 6 bases at V and 8 bases at J; junction bases unmatched: 5. The CDR3 covers 12 residues. Germline loops: CDR1 MNHEY, CDR2 SMNVEV (reference sequence). The CDR3 sequence is CASRQGVGGYTF. CDR3 nucleotides: TGTGCCAGCAGACAGGGGGTTGGGGGCTACACCTTC.

This clone occurred a few times. The chain joins TRBV27 to TRBJ1-2, with D unclear. V shed 3 bases and J shed 0 bases, with 17 bases lying between them. There are 17 residues in the CDR3. The germline gives CDR1 MNHEY, CDR2 SMNVEV (reference sequence). The CDR3 spells CASSFSRTFLANYGYTF. DNA for the CDR3: TGTGCCAGCAGTTTTTCCCGGACTTTTCTAGCTAACTATGGCTACACCTTC.

The table lists this clone with a few counts. The chain links TRBV25-1 to TRBJ2-1; 12 nucleotides align to TRBD2. The ends lost 3 bases at V and 1 base at J; junction bases unmatched: 1. The CDR3 covers 16 residues. The germline CDR1 and CDR2 sequences are MGHDK and SYGVNS. CDR3 sequence (DNA): TGTGCCAGCAGTGAGACTAGCGGGGGATCCTACAATGAGCAGTTCTTC. It codes for CASSETSGGSYNEQFF.

The rearrangement uses TRBV7-3 and TRBJ2-2, with 10 bases aligning to TRBD2. After removal of 1 base from V and 1 base from J, the junction contained 3 bases not matched to a gene. The CDR3 is 17 residues long. Germline CDR1 and CDR2: SGHTA and FQGTGA. CDR3 region: CASSLIPSGGNTGELFF. The CDR3 region has the DNA TGTGCCAGCAGCTTAATCCCTAGCGGGGGGAACACCGGGGAGCTGTTTTTT.

This clone was seen more than once but under ten times. The chain links TRBV10-1 to TRBJ1-4; TRBD1 aligns across 7 bases. The CDR3 contains 14 residues. CDR1 WNHNN and CDR2 SYGVQD come from the germline V gene (reference sequence). The J segment lost 3 bases and the V segment lost 5 bases, leaving 3 bases of the junction unmatched. The CDR3 sequence: CASSPGTANEKLFF. The CDR3 region has the DNA TGCGCCAGCAGTCCCGGGACAGCTAATGAAAAACTGTTTTTT.

The chain carries TRBV29-1 and TRBJ1-5; D is possibly TRBD1 (5 bases). This CDR3 is 14 amino acids long. CDR1 SQVTM and CDR2 ANQGSEA come from the germline V gene. V lost 5 bases and J 7 bases, leaving 18 bases between the germline ends. The DNA of the CDR3 is TGCAGCGTTTCTAGGGACCCCGGAGGGCAGCCCCAGCATTTT. As protein: CSVSRDPGGQPQHF.

The chain is built from TRBV6-1 and TRBJ1-5; D may be TRBD1 (6 bases). Germline loops: CDR1 MNHNS, CDR2 SASEGT. The CDR3 has 15 amino acids. The V and J ends lost 2 bases and 2 bases respectively, with 10 bases between them. Here the CDR3 DNA reads TGTGCCAGCAGTGAAATTTGGACAGGCAATCAGCCCCAGCATTTT. It yields the protein CASSEIWTGNQPQHF.

The chain combines TRBV28 with TRBJ1-4, with D perhaps matching TRBD1 (6 bases). The CDR3 totals 14 residues. The germline V gene encodes CDR1 MDHEN and CDR2 SYDVKM. Deletions cut 7 bases from V and 8 bases from J, with 17 bases between. As DNA, the CDR3 is TGTGCCAGCACCTTATGGGGGGCAGGAGAAAAACTGTTTTTT. Translating gives CASTLWGAGEKLFF.

The chain employs TRBV11-2 and TRBJ2-1, with TRBD2 matching over 14 bases. The germline V gene has CDR1 SGHAT and CDR2 FQNNGV. This CDR3 is 15 amino acids long. V lost 4 bases, J lost 6 bases, and 2 bases stayed unmatched. This chain's CDR3 is CASSSGLAGVNEQFF. In DNA form, the CDR3 reads TGTGCCAGCAGCTCGGGACTAGCGGGGGTCAATGAGCAGTTCTTC.

This clone was observed a handful of times. CDR3 region: CASRRANEQFF. The DNA for the CDR3 is TGTGCCAGCCGCAGGGCCAATGAGCAGTTCTTC. The J gene is TRBJ2-1, the V gene TRBV6-5, with D perhaps TRBD1 (5 bases). V lost 8 bases and J 6 bases, leaving 8 bases between the germline ends. CDR3 size: 11 residues. CDR1 MNHEY and CDR2 SVGAGI come from the germline V gene.

This clone was seen only a few times. The chain links TRBV4-2 to TRBJ2-7; tentatively, D is TRBD2 (6 bases). Trimming shortened V by 1 base and J by 3 bases, and 13 bases separated the two germline ends. Per the germline V gene, CDR1 is LGHNA and CDR2 is YNFKEQ. The CDR3 is 15 residues long. CDR3 nucleotides: TGTGCCAGCAGCCAAGGTTCGGGGGAGGACTACGAGCAGTACTTC. It encodes CASSQGSGEDYEQYF.

CDR3 in amino acids: CASSIGPGGLVMTAYTF. CDR3 coding DNA: TGTGCCAGTAGTATAGGCCCAGGGGGCCTTGTCATGACGGCCTACACCTTC. The chain couples TRBV19 to TRBJ1-2, with 8 bases identical to TRBD1. The CDR3 is made up of 17 amino acids. Germline V gene data show CDR1 as LNHDA and CDR2 as SQIVND (reference sequence). The junction had 17 bases not matched to a gene; V was cut back by 1 base and J by 10 bases. Full variable domain (remainder filled in from reference TRBV19 and TRBJ1-2): DGGITQSPKYLFRKEGQNVTLSCEQNLNHDAMYWYRQDPGQGLRLIYYSQIVNDFQKGDIAEGYSVSREKKESFPLTVTSAQKNPTAFYLCASSIGPGGLVMTAYTFGSGTRLTVV.

The chain couples TRBV28 to TRBJ1-1; 8 bases agree with TRBD1. This CDR3 has 15 amino acids. The germline V gene encodes CDR1 MDHEN and CDR2 SYDVKM. After removal of 5 bases from V and 1 base from J, the junction contained 6 bases not matched to a gene. The CDR3 sequence is CASSTPGTGNTEAFF. As DNA, the CDR3 is TGTGCCAGCAGTACCCCCGGGACAGGGAACACTGAAGCTTTCTTT. Full variable domain (outside the CDR3, taken from reference TRBV28 and TRBJ1-1): DVKVTQSSRYLVKRTGEKVFLECVQDMDHENMFWYRQDPGLGLRLIYFSYDVKMKEKGDIPEGYSVSREKKERFSLILESASTNQTSMYLCASSTPGTGNTEAFFGQGTRLTVV.